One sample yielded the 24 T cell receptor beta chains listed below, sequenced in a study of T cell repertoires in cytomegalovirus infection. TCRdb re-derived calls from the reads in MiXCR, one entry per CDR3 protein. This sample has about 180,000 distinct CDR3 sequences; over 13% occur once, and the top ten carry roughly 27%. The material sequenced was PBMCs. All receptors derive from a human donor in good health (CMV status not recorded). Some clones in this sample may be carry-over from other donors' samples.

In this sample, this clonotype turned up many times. The CDR3 here is CASSIRTGNQPQHF. The CDR3, as DNA: TGTGCCAGTAGTATTCGGACAGGCAATCAGCCCCAGCATTTT. The V and J genes are TRBV19 and TRBJ1-5; D may be TRBD1 (6 bases). In germline, CDR1 is LNHDA, CDR2 SQIVND (reference sequence). Trimming took 3 bases from V and 2 from J, leaving 8 bases between them. The length of the CDR3 is 14 residues.

The CDR3 nucleotides read TGTGCCAGTAGTTTAAGACCGGGACAGGGAAACAATCAGCCCCAGCATTTT. Amino acids: CASSLRPGQGNNQPQHF. V is TRBV19 and J is TRBJ1-5, with 9 bases matching TRBD1. CDR1 and CDR2 (germline): LNHDA, SQIVND (reference sequence). V lost 5 bases and J lost 3; bases outside the gene matches: 11. The CDR3 has 17 residues.

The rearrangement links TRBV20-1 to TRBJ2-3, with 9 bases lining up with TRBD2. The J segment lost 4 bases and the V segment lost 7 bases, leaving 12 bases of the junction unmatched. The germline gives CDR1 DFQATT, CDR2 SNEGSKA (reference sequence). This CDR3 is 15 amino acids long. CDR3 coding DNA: TGCAGTGTCAAGCCGGGCGGGAGGGTGGCAGATACGCAGTATTTT. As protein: CSVKPGGRVADTQYF.

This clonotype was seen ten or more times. The CDR3 spells CASSYGVNGPYEQYF. CDR3 DNA: TGTGCCAGCAGTTACGGGGTCAACGGGCCCTACGAGCAGTACTTC. The chain couples TRBV6-5 to TRBJ2-7; D remains unclear. V was clipped by 2 bases and J by 2 bases, with 13 bases between them. CDR3 length equals 15 residues. The germline gives CDR1 MNHEY, CDR2 SVGAGI.

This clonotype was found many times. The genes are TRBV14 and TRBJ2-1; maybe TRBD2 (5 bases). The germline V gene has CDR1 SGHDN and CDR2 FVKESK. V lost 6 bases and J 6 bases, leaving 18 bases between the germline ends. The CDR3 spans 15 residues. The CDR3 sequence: CASSPDNRDSNEQFF. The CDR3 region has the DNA TGTGCCAGCAGTCCTGACAATCGGGATAGCAATGAGCAGTTCTTC.

DNA of the CDR3: TGTGTCAGTTCTCGGACTAGCGCCACCGGGGAGCTGTTTTTT. It codes for CVSSRTSATGELFF. This rearrangement joins TRBV28 to TRBJ2-2; 9 positions agree with TRBD2. Germline-derived CDR1 and CDR2 are MDHEN and SYDVKM. This CDR3 spans 14 amino acids.

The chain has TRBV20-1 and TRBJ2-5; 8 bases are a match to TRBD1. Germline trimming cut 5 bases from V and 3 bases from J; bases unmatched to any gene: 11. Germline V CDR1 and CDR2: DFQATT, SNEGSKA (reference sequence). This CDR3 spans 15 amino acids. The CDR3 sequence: CSAYGQGGGEETQYF. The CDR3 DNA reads TGCAGTGCTTACGGACAGGGCGGTGGGGAAGAGACCCAGTACTTC.

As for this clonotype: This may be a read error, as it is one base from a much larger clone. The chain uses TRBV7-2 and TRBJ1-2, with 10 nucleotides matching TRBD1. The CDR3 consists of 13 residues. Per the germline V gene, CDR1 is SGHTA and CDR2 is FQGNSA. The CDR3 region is CVSSQDRGYGYTF. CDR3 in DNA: TGTGTCAGCAGCCAGGACAGGGGGTATGGCTACACCTTC. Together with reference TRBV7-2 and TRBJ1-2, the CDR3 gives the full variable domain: GAGVSQSPSNKVTEKGKDVELRCDPISGHTALYWYRQSLGQGLEFLIYFQGNSAPDKSGLPSDRFSAERTGGSVSTLTIQRTQQEDSAVYLCVSSQDRGYGYTFGSGTRLTVV.

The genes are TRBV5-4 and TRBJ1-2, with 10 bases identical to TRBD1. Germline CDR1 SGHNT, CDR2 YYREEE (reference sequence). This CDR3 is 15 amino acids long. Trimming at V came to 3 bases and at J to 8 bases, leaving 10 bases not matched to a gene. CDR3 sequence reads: CASSSGQGLSGGYTF. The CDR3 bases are TGTGCCAGCAGCTCGGGACAGGGGCTTTCGGGCGGCTACACCTTC.

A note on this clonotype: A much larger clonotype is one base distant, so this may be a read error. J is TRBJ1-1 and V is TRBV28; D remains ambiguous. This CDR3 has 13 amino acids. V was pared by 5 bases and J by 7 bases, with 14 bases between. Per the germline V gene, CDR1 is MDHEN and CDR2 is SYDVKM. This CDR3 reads CASSKTSRGEAFF. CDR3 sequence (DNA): TGTGCCAGCAGTAAGACAAGTCGCGGTGAAGCTTTCTTT.

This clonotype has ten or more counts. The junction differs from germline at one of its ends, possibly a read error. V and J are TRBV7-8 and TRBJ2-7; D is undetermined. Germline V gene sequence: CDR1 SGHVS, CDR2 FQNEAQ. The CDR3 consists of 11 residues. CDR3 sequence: CASSLGHNQDF. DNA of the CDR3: TGTGCCAGCAGCTTAGGCCACAATCAAGACTTC.

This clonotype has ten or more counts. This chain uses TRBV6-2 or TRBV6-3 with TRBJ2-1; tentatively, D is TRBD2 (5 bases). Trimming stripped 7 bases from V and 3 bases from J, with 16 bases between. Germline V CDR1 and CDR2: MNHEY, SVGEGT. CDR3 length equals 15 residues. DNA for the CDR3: TGTGCCAGCACCCCCCAGAGGGATTTCTACAATGAGCAGTTCTTC. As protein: CASTPQRDFYNEQFF.

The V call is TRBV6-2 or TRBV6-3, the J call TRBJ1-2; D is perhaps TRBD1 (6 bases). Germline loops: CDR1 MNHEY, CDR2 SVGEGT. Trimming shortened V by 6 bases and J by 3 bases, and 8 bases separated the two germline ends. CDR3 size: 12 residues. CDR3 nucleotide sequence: TGTGCCAGCAGGAGGACAGACTATGGCTACACCTTC. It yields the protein CASRRTDYGYTF.

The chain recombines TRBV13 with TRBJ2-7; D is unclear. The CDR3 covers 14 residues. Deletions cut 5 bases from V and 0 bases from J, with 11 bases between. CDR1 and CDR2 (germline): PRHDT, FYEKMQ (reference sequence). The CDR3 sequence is CASSPQGSSYEQYF. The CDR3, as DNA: TGTGCCAGCAGCCCCCAAGGTAGCTCCTACGAGCAGTACTTC.

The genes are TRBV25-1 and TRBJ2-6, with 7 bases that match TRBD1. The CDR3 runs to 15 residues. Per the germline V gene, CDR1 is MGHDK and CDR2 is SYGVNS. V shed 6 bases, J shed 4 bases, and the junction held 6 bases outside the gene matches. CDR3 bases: TGTGCCAGCAGACTAACAGGGGACGGGGCCAACGTCCTGACTTTC. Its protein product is CASRLTGDGANVLTF. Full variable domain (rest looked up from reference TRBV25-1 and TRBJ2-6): EADIYQTPRYLVIGTGKKITLECSQTMGHDKMYWYQQDPGMELHLIHYSYGVNSTEKGDLSSESTVSRIRTEHFPLTLESARPSHTSQYLCASRLTGDGANVLTFGAGSRLTVL.

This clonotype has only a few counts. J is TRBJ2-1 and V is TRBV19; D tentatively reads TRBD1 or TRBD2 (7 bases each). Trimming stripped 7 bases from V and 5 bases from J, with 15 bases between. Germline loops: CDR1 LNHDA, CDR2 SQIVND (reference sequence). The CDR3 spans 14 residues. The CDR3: CASTRGGQNNEQFF. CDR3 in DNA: TGTGCCAGTACCAGGGGGGGACAGAACAATGAGCAGTTCTTC.

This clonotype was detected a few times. CDR3 amino acids: CASSQDRADQPQHF. CDR3 bases: TGTGCCAGCAGCCAGGACAGGGCTGATCAGCCCCAGCATTTT. J is TRBJ1-5 and V is TRBV7-9, with 8 bases aligning to TRBD1. Trimming at V came to 5 bases and at J to 5 bases, leaving 5 bases not matched to a gene. The CDR3 is 14 amino acids. Germline V gene data show CDR1 as SEHNR and CDR2 as FQNEAQ (reference sequence).

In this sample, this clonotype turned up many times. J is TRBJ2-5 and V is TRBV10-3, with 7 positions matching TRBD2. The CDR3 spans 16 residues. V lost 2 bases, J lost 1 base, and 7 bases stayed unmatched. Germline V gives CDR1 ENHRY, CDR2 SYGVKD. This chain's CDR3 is CAISELLAASQETQYF. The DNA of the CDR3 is TGTGCCATCAGTGAGCTTCTAGCGGCCTCCCAAGAGACCCAGTACTTC.

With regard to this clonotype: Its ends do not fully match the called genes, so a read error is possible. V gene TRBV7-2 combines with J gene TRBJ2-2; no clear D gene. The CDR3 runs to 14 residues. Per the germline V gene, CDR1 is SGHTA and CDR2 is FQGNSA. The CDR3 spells CASSLRRNAGELFF. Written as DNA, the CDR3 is TGTGCCAGCAGCTTAAGACGGAACGCCGGGGAGCTGTTTTTT.

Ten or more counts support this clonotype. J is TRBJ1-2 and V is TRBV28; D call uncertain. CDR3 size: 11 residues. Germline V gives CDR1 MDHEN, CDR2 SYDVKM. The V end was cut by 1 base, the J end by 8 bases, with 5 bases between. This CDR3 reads CASSLSQGYTF. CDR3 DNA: TGTGCCAGCAGTTTATCCCAGGGCTACACCTTC.

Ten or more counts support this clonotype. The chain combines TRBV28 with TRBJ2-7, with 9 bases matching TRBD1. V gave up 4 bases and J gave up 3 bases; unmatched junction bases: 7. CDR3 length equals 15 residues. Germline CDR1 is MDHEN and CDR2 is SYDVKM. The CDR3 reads CASSSATGGDYEQYF. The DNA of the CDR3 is TGTGCCAGCAGTTCCGCGACAGGGGGTGACTACGAGCAGTACTTC.

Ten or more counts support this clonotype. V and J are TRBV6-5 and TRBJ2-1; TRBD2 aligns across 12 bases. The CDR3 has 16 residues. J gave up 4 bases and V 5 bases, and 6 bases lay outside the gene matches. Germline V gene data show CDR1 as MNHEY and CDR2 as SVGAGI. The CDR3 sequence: CASSRTSGTSYNEQFF. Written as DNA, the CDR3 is TGTGCCAGCAGTCGGACTAGCGGGACTTCGTACAATGAGCAGTTCTTC.

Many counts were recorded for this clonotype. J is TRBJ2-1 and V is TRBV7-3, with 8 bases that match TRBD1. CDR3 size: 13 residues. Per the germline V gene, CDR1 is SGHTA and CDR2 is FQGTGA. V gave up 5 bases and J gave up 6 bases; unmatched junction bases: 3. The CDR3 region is CASSPDRGNEQFF. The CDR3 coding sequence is TGTGCCAGCAGCCCAGACAGGGGCAATGAGCAGTTCTTC.

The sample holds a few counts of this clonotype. CDR3 in DNA: TGTGCCAGCAGCCAAGACGGAACTAGCGGGAGGAGATCCTACAATGAGCAGTTCTTC. It specifies CASSQDGTSGRRSYNEQFF. The chain joins TRBV14 to TRBJ2-1; 12 positions match TRBD2. The V segment lost 0 bases and the J segment 1 base; nucleotides outside the gene matches: 7. Germline V lookup: CDR1 SGHDN, CDR2 FVKESK. The CDR3 extends over 19 amino acids. The full variable domain, its missing parts supplied by reference TRBV14 and TRBJ2-1, is EAGVTQFPSHSVIEKGQTVTLRCDPISGHDNLYWYRRVMGKEIKFLLHFVKESKQDESGMPNNRFLAERTGGTYSTLKVQPAELEDSGVYFCASSQDGTSGRRSYNEQFFGPGTRLTVL.